Below, one T cell receptor (beta chain) is given with its context. It was during active infection that Seattle patients were enrolled and then longitudinally followed. This sample is part of a study of blood T cell repertoires in COVID-19. Study context: COVID-19 samples collected from the United States, Italy and Spain covered acute and convalescent phases. Nucleic acid was either cDNA or gDNA, and it came from T cells, B-cell-depleted T cells, or PBMCs.

Authors' data handling: Estimates of nucleated cell counts were drawn from the amplification of reference gene primers. Only in-frame clones appear in the TCRdb table, and some are missing; sequencing was by immunoSEQ multiplex PCR. The DNA gave D and trimming, while V, J and clone size come from that table. The sample has some 200,000 clones; roughly 90% are singletons. The material sequenced was peripheral blood. This TCR came from a woman aged 55-70 years with COVID-19, enrolled during active disease.

The CDR3 protein is CASSPDRITEAFF. The CDR3 DNA follows: TGTGCCAGCAGCCCCGACAGAATAACTGAAGCTTTCTTT. The chain combines TRBV11-3 with TRBJ1-1; D is perhaps TRBD1 (5 bases). V was cut by 5 bases and J by 5 bases, with 12 bases left in between. The germline gives CDR1 SGHNT, CDR2 YENEEA. This CDR3 spans 13 amino acids.